This TCR beta chain came from a study of blood T cell repertoires in COVID-19. On the study more broadly: Samples representing acute and convalescent COVID-19 were sourced from the United States, Italy and Spain. Sources were T cells, B-cell-depleted T cells, or PBMCs; the material itself was cDNA or gDNA.

Source study methods: By means of reference gene primer amplification, nucleated cell counts were estimated. Using immunoSEQ multiplex PCR, the repertoire was profiled, and TCRdb retains in-frame clones only, with some absent. For V, J and clone size, that table is used; D and trimming come from the DNA. The table lists roughly 240,000 clones, around 78% of them singletons. Looked up from germline, CDR1 is LNHDA and CDR2 is SQIVND (reference sequence). The CDR3 totals 17 residues. J lost 9 bases, V lost 5 bases, and 15 bases had no gene match. J is TRBJ2-1 and V is TRBV19; 11 nucleotides match TRBD2. The TCR sequence derives from a man in his 60s who had recovered from COVID-19. The sample taken for sequencing was peripheral blood. CDR3 in amino acids: CASSPTPGLAVHGEQFF. CDR3 in DNA: TGTGCCAGTAGTCCCACGCCGGGACTAGCGGTACACGGTGAGCAGTTCTTC. The full variable domain, with the rest looked up from reference TRBV19 and TRBJ2-1, is DGGITQSPKYLFRKEGQNVTLSCEQNLNHDAMYWYRQDPGQGLRLIYYSQIVNDFQKGDIAEGYSVSREKKESFPLTVTSAQKNPTAFYLCASSPTPGLAVHGEQFFGPGTRLTVL.